A single sample is the source of the 14 T cell receptor beta chains below, sequenced in a study of blood T cell repertoires in COVID-19. Some clones are missing from TCRdb's copy, which holds only in-frame ones; the method was immunoSEQ multiplex PCR. Counted here are some 250,000 clones, approximately 86% occurring once; the ten biggest clones make up roughly 1.9%. The sample was peripheral blood. These receptor sequences come from a man younger than 45 with active or convalescent COVID-19.

The chain is built from TRBV5-5 and TRBJ2-7; D possibly corresponds to TRBD2 (5 bases). V was trimmed by 3 bases and J by 1 base, leaving 14 bases between them. The V gene's germline CDR1 is SGHKS and CDR2 YYEKEE (reference sequence). The CDR3 contains 15 residues. CDR3 in amino acids: CASSSAPDSSYEQYF. The CDR3 DNA is TGTGCCAGCAGCTCCGCGCCGGACTCTTCCTACGAGCAGTACTTC.

V is TRBV19 and J is TRBJ1-3, with D possibly matching TRBD1 (5 bases). The germline gives CDR1 LNHDA, CDR2 SQIVND (reference sequence). The length of the CDR3 is 15 residues. The V end was cut by 5 bases, the J end by 1 base, with 12 bases between. The CDR3 nucleotides read TGTGCCAGTAGTTCACGCAGGGATTCTGGAAACACCATATATTTT. Protein product: CASSSRRDSGNTIYF.

CDR3 coding DNA: TGTGCCTGGAGTCTAGGTTTGGAGACCCAGTACTTC. Translation: CAWSLGLETQYF. V usage is TRBV30 and J usage is TRBJ2-5, with no clear D. Trimming took off 2 bases at V and 5 bases at J, with 9 bases between the two ends. CDR3 length: 12 residues. CDR1 is GTSNPN and CDR2 is SVGIG in the germline V gene (reference sequence).

The chain is built from TRBV5-4 and TRBJ1-4; maybe TRBD1 (6 bases). CDR1 is SGHNT and CDR2 is YYREEE in the germline V gene (reference sequence). CDR3 size: 16 residues. V lost 0 bases and J lost 3, with 12 bases in between. The CDR3 DNA is TGTGCCAGCAGCTTGGACAGGGCCGCCCCTAATGAAAAACTGTTTTTT. Amino acid sequence: CASSLDRAAPNEKLFF.

The CDR3 coding sequence is TGTGCCAGCAGCCCGGGACAGGGTGTAAACATTCAGTACTTC. Protein: CASSPGQGVNIQYF. The chain uses TRBV5-6 and TRBJ2-4; 9 positions agree with TRBD1. CDR1 and CDR2 from the germline V gene are SGHDT and YYEEEE. The CDR3 sequence is 14 residues long. The junction had 5 bases not matched to a gene; V was cut back by 4 bases and J by 6 bases.

The J gene is TRBJ2-7, the V gene TRBV11-2, with D perhaps TRBD1 (5 bases). Per germline, CDR1 SGHAT and CDR2 FQNNGV. V lost 5 bases to trimming and J lost 0 bases, with 11 bases between them. This CDR3 spans 14 amino acids. The DNA of the CDR3 is TGTGCCAGCAGCCCACAGGTTTCCTCCTACGAGCAGTACTTC. It yields the protein CASSPQVSSYEQYF.

This rearrangement joins TRBV6-5 to TRBJ1-5, with D possibly TRBD1 on 6 matching bases. In germline, CDR1 is MNHEY, CDR2 SVGAGI. V dropped 3 bases and J dropped 1 base, with 13 bases sitting between them. The CDR3 has 16 amino acids. The CDR3 reads CASSYSGGRSNQPQHF. The CDR3 nucleotides read TGTGCCAGCAGTTATAGTGGGGGCCGGAGCAATCAGCCCCAGCATTTT.

J is TRBJ2-1 and V is TRBV6-1, with 8 positions matching TRBD2. V lost 2 bases to trimming and J lost 0 bases; unmatched junction nucleotides: 0. Germline CDR1 MNHNS, CDR2 SASEGT. CDR3 size: 15 residues. CDR3 sequence (DNA): TGTGCCAGCAGTGAACTAGCGGGCTCCTACAATGAGCAGTTCTTC. Protein product: CASSELAGSYNEQFF.

V gene TRBV7-6 combines with J gene TRBJ1-1; 8 nucleotides align to TRBD1. The CDR3 loop spans 13 amino acids. J was trimmed by 7 bases and V by 4 bases; bases with no gene match: 5. Germline V CDR1 and CDR2: SGHVS, FNYEAQ. For the CDR3, the DNA is TGTGCCAGCAGCTCGGGGACAGGCGGTGAAGCTTTCTTT. Encoded protein: CASSSGTGGEAFF.

This clone was observed a single time. The gene calls are TRBV7-9 and TRBJ1-4; 8 positions match TRBD1. The CDR3 is made up of 14 amino acids. Trimming took 1 base from V and 8 from J; bases not matched to a gene: 3. Per the germline V gene, CDR1 is SEHNR and CDR2 is FQNEAQ (reference sequence). The CDR3 sequence is CASSLGTGSEKLFF. The DNA of the CDR3 is TGTGCCAGCAGCTTAGGGACAGGGAGCGAAAAACTGTTTTTT.

This rearrangement joins TRBV6-5 to TRBJ2-1; no definite D call. The CDR3 spans 14 residues. V was cut by 5 bases and J by 6 bases, with 14 bases left in between. Germline V gene sequence: CDR1 MNHEY, CDR2 SVGAGI. The DNA for the CDR3 is TGTGCCAGCAGTCGACAAGTTCAGGCCAATGAGCAGTTCTTC. This gives the protein CASSRQVQANEQFF.

V is TRBV5-8 and J is TRBJ1-4, with D perhaps matching TRBD1 (5 bases). The CDR3 has 16 residues. The germline CDR1 and CDR2 sequences are SGHTS and YDEGEE. The ends were cut back, 4 bases at V and 4 bases at J, with 17 bases in the middle. DNA of the CDR3: TGTGCCAGCAGCGGGATGCAGGGAGGTTTTAATGAAAAACTGTTTTTT. Its translation: CASSGMQGGFNEKLFF.

The chain employs TRBV3-1 (or the pseudogene TRBV3-2) and TRBJ2-7; TRBD2 matches 11 bases. Trimming at V came to 6 bases and at J to 0 bases, leaving 7 bases not matched to a gene. Per the germline V gene, CDR1 is LGHDT and CDR2 is YNNKEL (reference sequence). This CDR3 is built from 16 residues. As DNA, the CDR3 is TGTGCCAGCAGTACGGGACTAGCGGTGTTCTCCTACGAGCAGTACTTC. Translation gives CASSTGLAVFSYEQYF.

This sequence joins TRBV27 and TRBJ1-6; 9 nucleotides line up with TRBD1. CDR1 is MNHEY and CDR2 is SMNVEV in the germline V gene (reference sequence). The junction had 6 bases not matched to a gene; V was cut back by 6 bases and J by 12 bases. CDR3 length: 13 residues. As DNA, the CDR3 is TGTGCCAGCAGCGAGACAGGGGGTGGACCCCTCCACTTT. Translating it yields CASSETGGGPLHF.